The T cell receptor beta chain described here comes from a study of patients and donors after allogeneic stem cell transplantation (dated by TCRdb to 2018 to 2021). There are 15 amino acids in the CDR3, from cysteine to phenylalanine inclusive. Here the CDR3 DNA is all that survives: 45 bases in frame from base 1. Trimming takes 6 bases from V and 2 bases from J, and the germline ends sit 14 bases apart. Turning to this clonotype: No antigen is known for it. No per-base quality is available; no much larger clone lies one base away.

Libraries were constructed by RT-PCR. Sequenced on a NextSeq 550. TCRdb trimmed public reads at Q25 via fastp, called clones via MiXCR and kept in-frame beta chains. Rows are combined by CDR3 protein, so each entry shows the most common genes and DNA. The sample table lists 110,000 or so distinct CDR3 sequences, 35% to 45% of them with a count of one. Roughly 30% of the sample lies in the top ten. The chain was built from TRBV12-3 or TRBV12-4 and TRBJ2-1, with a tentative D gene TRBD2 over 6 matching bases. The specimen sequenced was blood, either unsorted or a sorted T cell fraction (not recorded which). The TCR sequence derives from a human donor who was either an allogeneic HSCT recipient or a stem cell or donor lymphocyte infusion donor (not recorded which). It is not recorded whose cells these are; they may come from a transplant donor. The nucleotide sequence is TGTGCCAGCAGCCCGGAGGGCCTGACCTACAATGAGCAGTTCTTC. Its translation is CASSPEGLTYNEQFF.